The 24 T cell receptor beta chains presented below share a single source sample, sequenced in a study of T cells in Graves' hyperthyroidism and ophthalmopathy. TCR beta CDR3 regions were amplified from RNA. TCR CDR3 regions were first amplified by RT-PCR with HTBI primers. One entry per CDR3 protein, called by TCRdb with MiXCR from the multiplex PCR reads. The sample holds about 320,000 distinct CDR3 sequences, 15% to 20% seen once. Sequencing used blood. The receptor set was obtained from a man aged 30 to 39 with Graves' hyperthyroidism.

For this clonotype: At one boundary the junction diverges from the germline segment, which might be a read error. The genes are TRBV24-1 and TRBJ1-1, with D possibly matching TRBD1 (5 bases). Germline CDR1 KGHDR, CDR2 SFDVKD. The CDR3 covers 12 residues. This chain's CDR3 is CATSDWGRYLVF. Here the CDR3 DNA reads TGTGCCACCAGTGATTGGGGCAGGTACCTGGTCTTT.

This clonotype was detected many times. The genes are TRBV12-3 or TRBV12-4 and TRBJ2-7; 7 bases align to TRBD1. The CDR3 loop spans 14 amino acids. Losses at the gene ends were 10 bases for V and 3 bases for J; bases not matched to a gene: 12. The CDR3 protein is CATKASGQLYEQYF. CDR3 bases: TGTGCCACCAAAGCCTCGGGACAGCTCTACGAGCAGTACTTC.

This clonotype was picked up a small number of times. The J gene is TRBJ2-3, the V gene TRBV7-9, with 7 bases matching TRBD2. The CDR3 is 14 residues long. Germline V gene lookup returns CDR1 SEHNR and CDR2 FQNEAQ (reference sequence). V dropped 2 bases and J dropped 2; count of bases not matched to a gene: 1. CDR3 nucleotide sequence: TGTGCCAGCAGCTTAAGCGGGGACACAGATACGCAGTATTTT. Its translation: CASSLSGDTDTQYF.

The CDR3 spells CASSVGSSYNSPLHF. In DNA form, the CDR3 reads TGTGCCAGCAGCGTAGGGAGCTCCTATAATTCACCCCTCCACTTT. V and J are TRBV9 and TRBJ1-6, with unresolved D. Germline V lookup: CDR1 SGDLS, CDR2 YYNGEE. This CDR3 is 15 amino acids long. Trimming cost V 0 bases and J 0 bases, with 4 bases left between them.

This clonotype was observed a handful of times. The chain has TRBV7-8 and TRBJ2-2; 7 positions agree with TRBD2. CDR1 and CDR2 from the germline V gene are SGHVS and FQNEAQ. There are 15 residues in the CDR3. V was clipped by 1 base and J by 7 bases; unmatched bases: 6. The CDR3 reads CASSLDGKRDGELFF. In nucleotides, the CDR3 is TGTGCCAGCAGCTTAGATGGGAAGCGGGACGGGGAGCTGTTTTTT.

The V gene is TRBV19, the J gene TRBJ1-1; D unclear. V was cut by 5 bases and J by 6 bases, with 10 bases left in between. This CDR3 spans 12 amino acids. The V gene's germline CDR1 is LNHDA and CDR2 SQIVND (reference sequence). The DNA for the CDR3 is TGTGCCAGTAGTGCGTATGGTGCTGAAGCTTTCTTT. Translating it yields CASSAYGAEAFF.

The chain recombines TRBV3-1 with TRBJ1-2, with D perhaps TRBD1 (5 bases). The V and J ends lost 0 bases and 7 bases respectively, with 12 bases between them. There are 14 residues in the CDR3. Germline CDR1 reads LGHDT; CDR2 reads YNNKEL (reference sequence). The CDR3 DNA follows: TGTGCCAGCAGCCAAGACGCAGGGACGGGTGGCTACACCTTC. Protein sequence: CASSQDAGTGGYTF.

The chain couples TRBV9 to TRBJ2-7; D is ambiguous. The CDR3 sequence is 14 residues long. V lost 1 base and J 0 bases, leaving 8 bases between the germline ends. CDR1 and CDR2 from the germline V gene are SGDLS and YYNGEE. The CDR3 loop reads CASSVSPSSYEQYF. The DNA of the CDR3 is TGTGCCAGCAGCGTAAGTCCTAGCTCCTACGAGCAGTACTTC.

This clonotype was counted between two and nine times. The chain carries TRBV7-9 and TRBJ2-1, with 8 bases lining up with TRBD2. Germline lookup yields CDR1 SEHNR and CDR2 FQNEAQ (reference sequence). Unmatched junction bases numbered 10, after V lost 10 bases and J lost 5 bases. The CDR3 contains 14 residues. CDR3 protein: CAIPPSGPNNEQFF. The CDR3 DNA sequence: TGTGCCATCCCCCCTAGCGGGCCAAACAATGAGCAGTTCTTC.

This clonotype was detected a few times. CDR3: CASSAGTSRYTDTQYF. In DNA form, the CDR3 reads TGTGCCAGCAGCGCGGGGACTAGCAGATACACAGATACGCAGTATTTT. This sequence joins TRBV9 and TRBJ2-3; 9 bases are a match to TRBD2. The junction had 7 bases not matched to a gene; V was cut back by 3 bases and J by 2 bases. Germline CDR1 and CDR2: SGDLS and YYNGEE. This CDR3 is built from 16 residues.

In this sample, this clonotype turned up many times. The V gene is TRBV29-1, the J gene TRBJ2-5; D remains unclear. The CDR3 is 12 amino acids. CDR1 and CDR2 (germline): SQVTM, ANQGSEA. The V end lost 3 bases, the J end lost 7 bases, and 12 bases lay between the germline ends. The CDR3 nucleotides are TGCAGCGTTGAGGGGTTCGGGTCGACCCAGTACTTC. Translating gives CSVEGFGSTQYF. Using reference TRBV29-1 and TRBJ2-5 for the parts outside the CDR3, the full variable domain is SAVISQKPSRDICQRGTSLTIQCQVDSQVTMMFWYRQQPGQSLTLIATANQGSEATYESGFVIDKFPISRPNLTFSTLTVSNMSPEDSSIYLCSVEGFGSTQYFGPGTRLLVL.

This clonotype was seen repeatedly, ten times or more. The V call is TRBV12-3 or TRBV12-4, the J call TRBJ2-5; the match to TRBD2 covers 7 bases. J gave up 1 base and V 3 bases, and 2 bases lay outside the gene matches. This CDR3 has 14 residues. The CDR3 loop is CASSFQRGQETQYF. CDR3 bases: TGTGCCAGCAGTTTCCAGCGGGGCCAAGAGACCCAGTACTTC.

This clonotype was seen at least ten times. The V call is TRBV7-9, the J call TRBJ2-5; no firm D call. The CDR3 extends over 12 amino acids. CDR1 is SEHNR, CDR2 FQNEAQ, per germline (reference sequence). Trimming took off 1 base at V and 6 bases at J, with 6 bases between the two ends. The CDR3 bases are TGTGCCAGCAGCTTAGGATTCCAGACCCAGTACTTC. This sequence encodes CASSLGFQTQYF.

This clonotype was recorded at least ten times. CDR3 bases: TGTGCCAGCTGGAGGATTTCTTATGGCTACACCTTC. It encodes CASWRISYGYTF. The chain carries TRBV6-1 and TRBJ1-2; D gene ambiguous. The V and J ends lost 8 bases and 5 bases respectively, with 12 bases between them. Germline CDR1 MNHNS, CDR2 SASEGT. The CDR3 length is 12 residues.

V is TRBV9 and J is TRBJ1-2; TRBD1 matches at 8 bases. J was trimmed by 5 bases and V by 0 bases; bases with no gene match: 6. Per germline, CDR1 SGDLS and CDR2 YYNGEE. The CDR3 totals 15 residues. The CDR3 sequence: CASSVGRGREYGYTF. CDR3 DNA sequence: TGTGCCAGCAGCGTAGGCAGGGGGCGCGAGTATGGCTACACCTTC.

This clonotype was counted a few times. The chain couples TRBV29-1 to TRBJ1-1, with D unresolved. Trimming shortened V by 6 bases and J by 4 bases, and 6 bases separated the two germline ends. The CDR3 has 10 amino acids. Germline V CDR1 and CDR2: SQVTM, ANQGSEA. The DNA for the CDR3 is TGCAGCGTGGTGATCACTGAAGCTTTCTTT. Translating gives CSVVITEAFF.

About this clonotype: This may be a read error, as it is one base from a much larger clone. This sequence joins TRBV6-5 and TRBJ1-1; D is uncertain. V was trimmed by 2 bases and J by 1 base, leaving 8 bases between them. This CDR3 is built from 14 residues. From germline, CDR1 is MNHEY and CDR2 SVGAGI. Here the CDR3 DNA reads TGTGCCAGCAGTTACAGCGGCGAGAACACTGAAGCTTTCTTT. It yields the protein CASSYSGENTEAFF.

This chain links TRBV12-3 or TRBV12-4 with TRBJ2-7, with a weak D call TRBD1 (6 bases). V was clipped by 5 bases and J by 9 bases, with 14 bases between them. The CDR3 spans 12 residues. The CDR3 region is CASSPDRKGQYF. The DNA for the CDR3 is TGTGCCAGCAGTCCGGACAGAAAGGGGCAGTACTTC.

This clonotype occurred many times. This chain connects TRBV7-9 to TRBJ2-1; 10 bases map to TRBD2. V dropped 5 bases and J dropped 10; count of bases not matched to a gene: 8. The CDR3 totals 14 residues. The germline CDR1 and CDR2 sequences are SEHNR and FQNEAQ (reference sequence). The DNA for the CDR3 is TGTGCCAGCAGCCCCCTAGCGGGAGTAGGCGAGCAGTTCTTC. It specifies CASSPLAGVGEQFF.

The chain joins TRBV7-9 to TRBJ1-2; 7 bases are a match to TRBD1. Germline V gives CDR1 SEHNR, CDR2 FQNEAQ (reference sequence). The CDR3 is 15 residues long. The V gene end was trimmed by 5 bases and the J gene end by 0 bases; junction bases not matched to a gene: 6. CDR3 DNA sequence: TGTGCCAGCAGCGCCCGGACAGGCTCTAACTATGGCTACACCTTC. Its protein product is CASSARTGSNYGYTF. Full variable domain (missing parts from reference TRBV7-9 and TRBJ1-2): DTGVSQNPRHKITKRGQNVTFRCDPISEHNRLYWYRQTLGQGPEFLTYFQNEAQLEKSRLLSDRFSAERPKGSFSTLEIQRTEQGDSAMYLCASSARTGSNYGYTFGSGTRLTVV.

The table lists this clonotype with many counts. V and J are TRBV12-3 or TRBV12-4 and TRBJ1-2; the match to TRBD1 covers 7 bases. This CDR3 region has 15 residues. V shed 5 bases and J 1 base; nucleotides not matched to a gene: 7. The CDR3 loop is CASSGRDSHNYGYTF. Here the CDR3 DNA reads TGTGCCAGCAGTGGACGGGACAGCCATAACTATGGCTACACCTTC.

At least ten counts were recorded for this clonotype. One junction end does not reproduce the germline sequence, and a read error may be involved. V gene TRBV2 combines with J gene TRBJ2-3, with 8 nucleotides matching TRBD2. The CDR3 runs to 13 residues. Germline-derived CDR1 and CDR2 are SNHLY and FYNNEI. The DNA of the CDR3 is TGTGCCAGCAGTGGCGTTAGCGGGGTTACGAAGTATTTT. It codes for CASSGVSGVTKYF.

This clonotype came up many times. The chain has TRBV2 and TRBJ1-5; possible D gene TRBD1, 6 bases. The CDR3 is 13 residues long. From germline, CDR1 is SNHLY and CDR2 FYNNEI. Trimming pared 3 bases from V and 5 bases from J, leaving 8 bases between. The CDR3 is CASSEDRDQPQHF. The CDR3 DNA reads TGTGCCAGCAGTGAGGACAGAGATCAGCCCCAGCATTTT. The full variable domain, its missing parts supplied by reference TRBV2 and TRBJ1-5, is EPEVTQTPSHQVTQMGQEVILRCVPISNHLYFYWYRQILGQKVEFLVSFYNNEISEKSEIFDDQFSVERPDGSNFTLKIRSTKLEDSAMYFCASSEDRDQPQHFGDGTRLSIL.

There are many counts of this clonotype. The chain links TRBV27 to TRBJ1-2; the D gene is possibly TRBD1 (6 bases). V dropped 3 bases and J dropped 4 bases, with 9 bases sitting between them. This CDR3 is built from 13 residues. The V gene's germline CDR1 is MNHEY and CDR2 SMNVEV (reference sequence). The CDR3 reads CASSFGGAYGYTF. In nucleotides, the CDR3 is TGTGCCAGCAGTTTTGGGGGGGCCTATGGCTACACCTTC.